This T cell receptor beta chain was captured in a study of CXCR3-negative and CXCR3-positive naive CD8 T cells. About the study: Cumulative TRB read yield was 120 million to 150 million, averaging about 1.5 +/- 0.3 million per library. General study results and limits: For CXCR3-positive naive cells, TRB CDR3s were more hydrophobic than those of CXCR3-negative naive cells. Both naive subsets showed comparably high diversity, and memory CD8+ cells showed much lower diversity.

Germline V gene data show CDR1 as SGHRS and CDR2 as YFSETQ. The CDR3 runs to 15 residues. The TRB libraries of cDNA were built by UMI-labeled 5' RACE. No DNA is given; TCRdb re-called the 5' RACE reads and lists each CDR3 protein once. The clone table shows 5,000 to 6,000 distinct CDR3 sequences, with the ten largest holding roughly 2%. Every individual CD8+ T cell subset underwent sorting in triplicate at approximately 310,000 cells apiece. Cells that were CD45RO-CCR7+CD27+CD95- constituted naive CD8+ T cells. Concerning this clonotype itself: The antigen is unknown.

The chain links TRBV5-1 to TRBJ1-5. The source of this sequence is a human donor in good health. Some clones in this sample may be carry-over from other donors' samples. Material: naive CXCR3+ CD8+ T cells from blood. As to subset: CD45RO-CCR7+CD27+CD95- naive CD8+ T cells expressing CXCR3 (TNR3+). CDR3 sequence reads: CASSPGELGNQPQHF.